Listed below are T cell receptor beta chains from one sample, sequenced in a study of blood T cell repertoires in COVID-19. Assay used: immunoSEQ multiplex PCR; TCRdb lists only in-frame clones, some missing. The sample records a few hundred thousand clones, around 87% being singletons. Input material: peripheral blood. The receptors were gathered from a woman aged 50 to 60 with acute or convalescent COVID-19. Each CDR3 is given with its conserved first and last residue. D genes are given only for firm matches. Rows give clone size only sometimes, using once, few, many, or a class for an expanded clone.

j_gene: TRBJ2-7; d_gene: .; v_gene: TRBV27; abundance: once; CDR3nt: TGTGCCAGCAGTTTCAGTAGCGGTTACGAGCAGTACTTC; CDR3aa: CASSFSSGYEQYF
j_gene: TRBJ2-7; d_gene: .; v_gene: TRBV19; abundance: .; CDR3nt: TGTGCCAGCACGGACTCTTGGGAGCAGTACTTC; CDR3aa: CASTDSWEQYF
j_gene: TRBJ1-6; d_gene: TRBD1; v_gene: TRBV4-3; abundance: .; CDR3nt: TGCGCCAGCAGCCAAGTAGAGGAGACAGGGGGGTTGTTCTATAATTCACCCCTCCACTTT; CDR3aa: CASSQVEETGGLFYNSPLHF
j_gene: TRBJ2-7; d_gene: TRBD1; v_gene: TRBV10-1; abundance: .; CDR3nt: TGCGCCAGCAGCGCGGGACAGGGAGCCTACGAGCAGTACTTC; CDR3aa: CASSAGQGAYEQYF
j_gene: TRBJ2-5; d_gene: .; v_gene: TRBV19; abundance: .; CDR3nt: TGTGCCAGTAGTATCGGCCAGGGTGGAGAGACCCAGTACTTC; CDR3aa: CASSIGQGGETQYF
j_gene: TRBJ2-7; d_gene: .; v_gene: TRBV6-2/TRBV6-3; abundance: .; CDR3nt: TGTGCCAGCAGTTACTCTAGGGTCAGGGTCTCCTACGAGCAGTACTTC; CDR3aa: CASSYSRVRVSYEQYF
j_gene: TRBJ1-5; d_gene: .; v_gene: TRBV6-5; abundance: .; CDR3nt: TGTGCCAGCACCCTCCCTGGGGGCAGCTATCAGCCCCAGCATTTT; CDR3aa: CASTLPGGSYQPQHF
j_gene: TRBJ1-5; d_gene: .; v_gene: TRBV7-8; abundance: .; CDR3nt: TGTGCCAGCAGCTTATCCTGGGCAGGGCCTAACAATCAGCCCCAGCATTTT; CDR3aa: CASSLSWAGPNNQPQHF
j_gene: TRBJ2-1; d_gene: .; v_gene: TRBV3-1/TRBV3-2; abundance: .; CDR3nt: TGTGCCAGCAGCCAAGAGGGCTGGCGGGCCTATTACAATGAGCAGTTCTTC; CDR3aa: CASSQEGWRAYYNEQFF
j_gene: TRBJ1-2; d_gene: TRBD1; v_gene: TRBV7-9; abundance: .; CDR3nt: TGTGCCAGCAGCGTCGGGACAGGGGGCGGCTATGGCTACACCTTC; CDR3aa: CASSVGTGGGYGYTF
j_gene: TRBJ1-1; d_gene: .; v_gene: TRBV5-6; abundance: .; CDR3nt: TGTGCCAGCAGCTGGGGGAGGTTAGGAGGGCGAGGGGACACTGAAGCTTTCTTT; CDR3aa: CASSWGRLGGRGDTEAFF
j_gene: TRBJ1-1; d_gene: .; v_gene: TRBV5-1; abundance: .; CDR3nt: TGCGCCACCCAACAGGGATTGAACACTGAAGCTTTCTTT; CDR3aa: CATQQGLNTEAFF
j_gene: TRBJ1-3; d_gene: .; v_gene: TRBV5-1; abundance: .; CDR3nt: TGCGCCAGCAGCTTGGCCGCGGGCTCTGGAAACACCATATATTTT; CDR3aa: CASSLAAGSGNTIYF
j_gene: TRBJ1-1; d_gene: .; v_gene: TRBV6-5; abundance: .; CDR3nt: TGTGCCAGCAGGCGGACAGACACTGAAGCTTTCTTT; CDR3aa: CASRRTDTEAFF
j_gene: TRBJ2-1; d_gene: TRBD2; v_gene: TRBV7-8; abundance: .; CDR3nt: TGTGCCAGCAGCTTAGCAAGCGGGAGGTTCGATGAGCAGTTCTTC; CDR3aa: CASSLASGRFDEQFF
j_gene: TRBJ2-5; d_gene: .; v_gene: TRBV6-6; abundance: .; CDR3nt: TGTGCCACATCATCCTCGTTAGTAATCCAAGAGACCCAGTACTTC; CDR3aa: CATSSSLVIQETQYF
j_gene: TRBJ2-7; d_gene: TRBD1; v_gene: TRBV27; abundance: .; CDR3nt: TGTGCCAGCAGTCCCCGACAGGGGATAAGCTACGAGCAGTACTTC; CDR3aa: CASSPRQGISYEQYF
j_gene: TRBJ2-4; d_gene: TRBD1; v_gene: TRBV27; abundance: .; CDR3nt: TGTGCCAGCAGGGCTGGTCGCAGGGGGCTTTTGATATCGGACCCCAAAAACATTCAGTACTTC; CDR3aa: CASRAGRRGLLISDPKNIQYF
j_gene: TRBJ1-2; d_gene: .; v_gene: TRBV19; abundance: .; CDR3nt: TGTGCCAGTACCTCGGGGACACAGAACTATGGCTACACCTTC; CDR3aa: CASTSGTQNYGYTF
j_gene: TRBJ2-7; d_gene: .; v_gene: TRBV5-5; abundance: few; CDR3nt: TGTGCCAGCAGCTTGTTCGGGCAGGGCTCCTACGAGCAGTACTTC; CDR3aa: CASSLFGQGSYEQYF
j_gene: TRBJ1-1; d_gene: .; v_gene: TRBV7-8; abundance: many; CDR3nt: TGTGCCAGCAGCGTAGACAGCTTTGGAGCTTTCTTT; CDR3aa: CASSVDSFGAFF
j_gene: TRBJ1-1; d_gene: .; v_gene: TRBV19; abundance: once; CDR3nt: TGTGCCAGTAGTCTGGGCAAAAAGAACACTGAAGCTTTCTTT; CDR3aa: CASSLGKKNTEAFF
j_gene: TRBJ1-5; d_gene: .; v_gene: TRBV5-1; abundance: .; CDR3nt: TGCGCCAGCAGCCTTGGGACTAATAGTCAGCCCCAGCATTTT; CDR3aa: CASSLGTNSQPQHF
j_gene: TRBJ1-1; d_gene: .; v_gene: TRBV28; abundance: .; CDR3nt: TGTGCCAGCAGTTTGCGGGAGACTGAAGCTTTCTTT; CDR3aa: CASSLRETEAFF
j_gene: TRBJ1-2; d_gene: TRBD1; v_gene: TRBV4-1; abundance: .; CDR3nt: TGCGCCAGCAGCCAACCGGGACAGGGGCTCTATGGCTACACCTTC; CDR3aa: CASSQPGQGLYGYTF
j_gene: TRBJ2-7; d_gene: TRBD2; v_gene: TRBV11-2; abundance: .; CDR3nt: TGTGCCAGCAGCCAAACTAGCGGGTTTTTCGGCGAGCAGTACTTC; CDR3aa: CASSQTSGFFGEQYF
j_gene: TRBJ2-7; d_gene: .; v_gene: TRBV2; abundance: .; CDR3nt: TGTGCCAGCAACACCGACTACGAGCAGTACTTC; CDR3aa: CASNTDYEQYF
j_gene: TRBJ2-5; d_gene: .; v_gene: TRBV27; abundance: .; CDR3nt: TGTGCCAGCAGTTTCAAGGGGGCAGGGGGGGAGACCCAGTACTTC; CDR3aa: CASSFKGAGGETQYF
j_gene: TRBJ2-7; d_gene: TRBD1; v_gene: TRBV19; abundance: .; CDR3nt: TGTGCCAGTAGTCCGACAGGGTCCAACGAGCAGTACTTC; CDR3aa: CASSPTGSNEQYF
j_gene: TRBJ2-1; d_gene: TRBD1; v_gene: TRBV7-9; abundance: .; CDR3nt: TGTGCCAGCAGCCGTTGGACAGGGGATTCCCTTGTGGATGAGCAGTTCTTC; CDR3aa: CASSRWTGDSLVDEQFF
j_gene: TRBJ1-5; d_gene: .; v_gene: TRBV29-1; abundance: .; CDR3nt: TGCAGCGTTAGAAGCGGGACCAATCAGCCCCAGCATTTT; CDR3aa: CSVRSGTNQPQHF
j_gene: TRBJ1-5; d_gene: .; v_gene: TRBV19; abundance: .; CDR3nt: TGTGCCAGTATAACAGGGATTTTTAGTGATCAGCCCCAGCATTTT; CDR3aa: CASITGIFSDQPQHF
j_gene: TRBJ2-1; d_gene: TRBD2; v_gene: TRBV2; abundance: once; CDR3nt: TGTGCCAGCGTTGCGGGAGAGGGCGGTGAGCAGTTCTTC; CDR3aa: CASVAGEGGEQFF
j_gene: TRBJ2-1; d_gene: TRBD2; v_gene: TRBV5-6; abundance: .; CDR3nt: TGTGCCAGCAGTTCCGGGACTAGCGGGATGGGGAGCTCCTACAATGAGCAGTTCTTC; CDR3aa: CASSSGTSGMGSSYNEQFF
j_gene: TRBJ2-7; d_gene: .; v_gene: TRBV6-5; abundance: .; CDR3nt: TGTGCCAGCAGTTACTCGGGGCAGGGAACCTACGAGCAGTACTTC; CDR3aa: CASSYSGQGTYEQYF
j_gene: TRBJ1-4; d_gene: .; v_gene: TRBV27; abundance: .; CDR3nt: TGTGCCAGCAGTTCCTACAGGGAAGGGAGTGAAAAACTGTTTTTT; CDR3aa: CASSSYREGSEKLFF
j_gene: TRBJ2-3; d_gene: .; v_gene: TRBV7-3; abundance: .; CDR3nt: TGTGCCAGCAGCTTACTAGCACGCACAGATACGCAGTATTTT; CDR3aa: CASSLLARTDTQYF
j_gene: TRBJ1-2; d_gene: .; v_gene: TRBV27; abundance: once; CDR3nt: TGTGCCAGCAGTTTCCAGGGGCCTAATGGCTACACCTTC; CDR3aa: CASSFQGPNGYTF
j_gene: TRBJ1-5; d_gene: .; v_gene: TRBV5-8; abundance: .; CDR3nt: TGTGCCAGCACCTTGCTAGGGGATAGCAATCAGCCCCAGCATTTT; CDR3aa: CASTLLGDSNQPQHF
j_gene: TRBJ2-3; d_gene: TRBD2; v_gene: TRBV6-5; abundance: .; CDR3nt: TGTGCCAGCAAAGCGGGAGGGCCCCCAGATACGCAGTATTTT; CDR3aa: CASKAGGPPDTQYF
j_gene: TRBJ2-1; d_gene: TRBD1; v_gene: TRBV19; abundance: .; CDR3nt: TGTGCCAGTAGTTCTCGGACAGGGGATTTATACAATGAGCAGTTCTTC; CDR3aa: CASSSRTGDLYNEQFF
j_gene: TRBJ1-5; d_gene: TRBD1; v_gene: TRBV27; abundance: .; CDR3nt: TGTGCCAGCAGTCCGACGGACAGGGGGCTGGGGCGAAGCAATCAGCCCCAGCATTTT; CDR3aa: CASSPTDRGLGRSNQPQHF
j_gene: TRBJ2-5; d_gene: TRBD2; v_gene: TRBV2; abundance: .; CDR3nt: TGTGCCAGCAAAAATAGCGGGATGATTCAAGAGACCCAGTACTTC; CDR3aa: CASKNSGMIQETQYF
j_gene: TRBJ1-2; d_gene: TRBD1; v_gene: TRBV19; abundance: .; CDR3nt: TGTGCCAGTAGTCAGACTACAGGGGCAACCTATGGCTACACCTTC; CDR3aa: CASSQTTGATYGYTF
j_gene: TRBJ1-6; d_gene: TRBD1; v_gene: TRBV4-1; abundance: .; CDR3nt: TGCGCCAGCAGCCAAAACCCTAGACAGGGGTTTCTTTCACCCCTCCACTTT; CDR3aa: CASSQNPRQGFLSPLHF
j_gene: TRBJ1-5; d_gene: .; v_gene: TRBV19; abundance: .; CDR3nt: TGTGCCAGTACGATTTACAGTTCGAGCAATCAGCCCCAGCATTTT; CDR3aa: CASTIYSSSNQPQHF
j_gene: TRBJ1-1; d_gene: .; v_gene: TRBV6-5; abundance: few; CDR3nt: TGTGCCTGTGGGGGGGGAACTGAAGCTTTCTTT; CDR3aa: CACGGGTEAFF
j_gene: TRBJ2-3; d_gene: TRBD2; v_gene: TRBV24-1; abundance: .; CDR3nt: TGTGCCACCAGTGAACGGACTAGCGGGTTGTACACAGATACGCAGTATTTT; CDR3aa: CATSERTSGLYTDTQYF
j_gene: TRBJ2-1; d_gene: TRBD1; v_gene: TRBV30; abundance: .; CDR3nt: TGTGCCTGGAGTGTAATTGGCAGGGGGTCCTACAATGAGCAGTTCTTC; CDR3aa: CAWSVIGRGSYNEQFF
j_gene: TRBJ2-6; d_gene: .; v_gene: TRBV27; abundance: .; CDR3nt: TGTGCCAGCAGTTTTAAAGGGGCGCTCCTCTCTGGGGCCAACGTCCTGACTTTC; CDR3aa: CASSFKGALLSGANVLTF
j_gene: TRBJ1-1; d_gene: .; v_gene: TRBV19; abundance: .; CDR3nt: TGTGCCAGTAGCATACCTTTTGGGGGGATCGACACTGAAGCTTTCTTT; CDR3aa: CASSIPFGGIDTEAFF
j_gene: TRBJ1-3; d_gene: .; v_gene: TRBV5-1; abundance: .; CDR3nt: TGCGCCAGCAGCTTGGCCCCCGAGTCTGGAAACACCATATATTTT; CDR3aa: CASSLAPESGNTIYF
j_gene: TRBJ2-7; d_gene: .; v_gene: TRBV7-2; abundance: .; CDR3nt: TGTGCCAGCAGCTTACCCCAGGGAGGATACGAGCAGTACTTC; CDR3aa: CASSLPQGGYEQYF
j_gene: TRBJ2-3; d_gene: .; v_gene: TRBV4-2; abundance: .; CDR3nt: TGTGCCAGCAGGCACTCGGGGACCAGGGGTGATACGCAGTATTTT; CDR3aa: CASRHSGTRGDTQYF
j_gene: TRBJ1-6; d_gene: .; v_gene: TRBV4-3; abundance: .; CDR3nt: TGCGCCAGCAGCCAAGGTCGTGGACTCAGGAATTCACCCCTCCACTTT; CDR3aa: CASSQGRGLRNSPLHF
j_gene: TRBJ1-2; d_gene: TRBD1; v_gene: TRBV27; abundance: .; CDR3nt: TGTGCCAGCAGCATGGACAGGGGAGGCTATGGCTACACCTTC; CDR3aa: CASSMDRGGYGYTF
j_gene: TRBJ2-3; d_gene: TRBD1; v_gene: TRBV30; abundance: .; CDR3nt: TGTGCCTGGATGGGAACCGGGACAGTCACAGATACGCAGTATTTT; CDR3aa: CAWMGTGTVTDTQYF
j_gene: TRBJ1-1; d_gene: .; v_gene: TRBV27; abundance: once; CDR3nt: TGTGCCAGCAGTTTATCCAGGGGCCTGAACACTGAAGCTTTCTTT; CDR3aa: CASSLSRGLNTEAFF
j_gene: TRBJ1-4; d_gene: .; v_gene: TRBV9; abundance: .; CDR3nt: TGTGCCGGCAGCGAGAGTCCCCTCCCGGGACCCGCGGGAGAAAAACTGTTTTTT; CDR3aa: CAGSESPLPGPAGEKLFF
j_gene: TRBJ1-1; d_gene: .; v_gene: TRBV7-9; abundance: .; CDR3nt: TGTGCCAGCAGCTTGCTCGGGGGGAACACTGAAGCTTTCTTT; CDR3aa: CASSLLGGNTEAFF